One sample yielded the 11 T cell receptor beta chains listed below, sequenced in a study of metastatic and nonmetastatic thyroid tumors. TCRdb re-called the PCR reads with MiXCR. Of 64,000 or so clones detected, 15% to 20% appear once; the ten largest clones hold about a tenth. Thyroid surgery took place with no prior treatment in any patient. The sequencing input was blood. Every receptor here comes from a male donor with papillary thyroid cancer or a benign thyroid nodule (not recorded which). Some clones in this sample may be carry-over from other donors' samples.

A word on this clone: A clone one base away is much larger, so this may be a read error. The chain recombines TRBV5-6 with TRBJ2-5; D might be TRBD2 (6 bases). The CDR3 consists of 13 residues. Per the germline V gene, CDR1 is SGHDT and CDR2 is YYEEEE. CDR3 loop: CASSVRGRETEYF. The CDR3 DNA reads as TGTGCCAGCAGCGTCCGGGGTCGGGAGACCGAGTACTTC.

This clone is medium-sized in the sample. The chain employs TRBV24-1 and TRBJ2-1; TRBD1 or TRBD2 may be the D gene (5 bases each). The length of the CDR3 is 12 residues. Germline assignment: CDR1 KGHDR and CDR2 SFDVKD. Trimming shortened V by 5 bases and J by 5 bases, and 6 bases separated the two germline ends. CDR3 in amino acids: CATSGGDNEQFF. CDR3 sequence (DNA): TGTGCCACCAGTGGAGGGGACAATGAGCAGTTCTTC.

The chain has TRBV28 and TRBJ2-7; 9 bases align to TRBD2. V gave up 9 bases and J gave up 3 bases; unmatched junction bases: 6. Per the germline V gene, CDR1 is MDHEN and CDR2 is SYDVKM. The CDR3 length is 13 residues. CDR3 amino acids: CASIAGDYYEQYV. CDR3 bases: TGTGCCAGTATAGCGGGAGACTACTACGAGCAGTACGTC.

This clone was recorded many times. The chain couples TRBV9 to TRBJ2-3; D tentatively reads TRBD1 or TRBD2 (7 bases each). The CDR3 totals 17 residues. The germline gives CDR1 SGDLS, CDR2 YYNGEE. The V gene lost 2 bases and the J gene lost 4 bases, with 20 bases spanning the gap. The CDR3 DNA follows: TGTGCCAGCAGCGTTTCCGCCAGGGGGGGTGTGGCAGATACGCAGTATTTT. Translation gives CASSVSARGGVADTQYF.

This clone was detected only a few times. This may be a read error: a much more frequent sequence differs by one nucleotide. V is TRBV20-1 and J is TRBJ1-3; D gene unclear. This CDR3 comprises 14 residues. V shed 4 bases and J shed 0 bases, with 10 bases lying between them. Germline CDR1 DFQATT, CDR2 SNEGSKA (reference sequence). In nucleotides, the CDR3 is TGCAGTGCTAACAGACCATTCTCTGGAAACACCATATATTTT. Translated, it gives CSANRPFSGNTIYF.

Of note for this clone: This CDR3 is missing its conserved last phenylalanine or tryptophan, likely due to a read error. The chain joins TRBV7-8 to TRBJ2-5; no clear D gene. CDR1 is SGHVS, CDR2 FQNEAQ, per germline. V lost 2 bases, J lost 5 bases, and 21 bases lay in between. The CDR3 is 17 amino acids. The CDR3 loop is CASSLPAIPDRVETQYL. The CDR3 nucleotides are TGTGCCAGCAGCTTACCCGCTATCCCGGACCGTGTGGAGACCCAGTACCTC.

Points on this clone: A much more abundant neighbour one base away suggests this may be a read error. Other DNA sequences of this sample code for an identical CDR3. The chain employs TRBV7-3 and TRBJ2-3; 9 nucleotides agree with TRBD2. The CDR3 contains 16 residues. Trimming removed 4 bases from V and 6 bases from J; junction bases left unmatched: 11. Germline V lookup: CDR1 SGHTA, CDR2 FQGTGA. CDR3 in DNA: TGTGCCAGCAGCTCCCAGGGAGCGGGGGGACGGGATACGCAGTATTTT. It codes for CASSSQGAGGRDTQYF.

The chain combines TRBV2 with TRBJ2-2; 8 bases are a match to TRBD2. This CDR3 is built from 14 residues. V was clipped by 7 bases and J by 6 bases; unmatched bases: 7. In germline, CDR1 is SNHLY, CDR2 FYNNEI. CDR3 residues: CASMSGGAAGELFF. The CDR3 DNA is TGTGCCAGCATGAGCGGGGGTGCCGCCGGGGAGCTGTTTTTT.

In this sample, this clone turned up many times. The rearrangement links TRBV6-1 to TRBJ1-1; D is uncertain. This CDR3 has 13 residues. Germline V gives CDR1 MNHNS, CDR2 SASEGT. Deletions cut 6 bases from V and 1 base from J, with 9 bases between. The CDR3 region has the DNA TGTGCCAGCAGCAAAGGAAGGAACACTGAAGCTTTCTTT. It yields the protein CASSKGRNTEAFF.

This clone showed up many times. The V call is TRBV6-6, the J call TRBJ1-5; 11 nucleotides agree with TRBD1. V trimming: 5 bases; J trimming: 2 bases; junction bases outside the gene matches: 17. There are 20 residues in the CDR3. CDR1 and CDR2 from the germline V gene are MNHNY and SVGAGI (reference sequence). CDR3 residues: CASSTLRTGGALRGNQPQHF. In DNA, the CDR3 is TGTGCCAGCAGTACTCTACGGACAGGGGGCGCGCTTAGGGGCAATCAGCCCCAGCATTTT.

This clone appeared many times. The chain combines TRBV3-1 with TRBJ1-2; the match to TRBD1 covers 7 bases. From germline, CDR1 is LGHDT and CDR2 YNNKEL (reference sequence). The ends lost 4 bases at V and 2 bases at J; junction bases unmatched: 13. CDR3 length: 17 amino acids. The CDR3 spells CASSPSDRLFGNYGYTF. The DNA of the CDR3 is TGTGCCAGCAGCCCCTCGGACAGGCTCTTTGGGAACTATGGCTACACCTTC. The entire variable domain, with the rest obtained from reference TRBV3-1 and TRBJ1-2, is as follows: DTAVSQTPKYLVTQMGNDKSIKCEQNLGHDTMYWYKQDSKKFLKIMFSYNNKELIINETVPNRFSPKSPDKAHLNLHINSLELGDSAVYFCASSPSDRLFGNYGYTFGSGTRLTVV.